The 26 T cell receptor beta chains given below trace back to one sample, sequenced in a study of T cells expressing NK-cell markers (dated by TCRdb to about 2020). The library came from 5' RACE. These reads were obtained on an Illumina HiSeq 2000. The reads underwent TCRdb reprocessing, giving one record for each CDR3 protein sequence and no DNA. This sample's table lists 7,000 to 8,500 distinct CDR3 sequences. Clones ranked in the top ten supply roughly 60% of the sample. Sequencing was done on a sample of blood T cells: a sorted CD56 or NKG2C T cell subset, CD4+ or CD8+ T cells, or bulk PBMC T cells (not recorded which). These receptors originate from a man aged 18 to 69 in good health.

This chain's CDR3 is CASSLRPVTDTQYF. V and J are TRBV7-6 and TRBJ2-3; without DNA, the TCRdb call of TRBD1 cannot be checked. This CDR3 contains 14 residues. CDR1 is SGHVS, CDR2 FNYEAQ, per germline. Combining the CDR3 with reference TRBV7-6 and TRBJ2-3 gives the whole variable domain GAGVSQSPRYKVTKRGQDVALRCDPISGHVSLYWYRQALGQGPEFLTYFNYEAQQDKSGLPNDRFSAERPEGSISTLTIQRTEQRDSAMYRCASSLRPVTDTQYFGPGTRLTVL.

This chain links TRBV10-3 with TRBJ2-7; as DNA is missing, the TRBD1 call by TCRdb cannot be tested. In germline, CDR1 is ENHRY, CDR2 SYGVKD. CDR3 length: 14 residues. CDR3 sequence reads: CAISESEQGDEQYF.

This CDR3 reads CSARGRDRGDWGEQFF. The rearrangement uses TRBV20-1 and TRBJ2-1; the TRBD1 assignment by TCRdb is unverifiable without DNA. The germline V gene encodes CDR1 DFQATT and CDR2 SNEGSKA (reference sequence). This CDR3 is built from 16 residues.

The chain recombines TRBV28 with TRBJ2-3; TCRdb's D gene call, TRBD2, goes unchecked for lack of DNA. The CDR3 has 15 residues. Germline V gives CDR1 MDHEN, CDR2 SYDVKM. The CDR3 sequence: CASSITGGATDTQYF.

The CDR3 sequence: CASSQEGGGIYNEQFF. J is TRBJ2-1 and V is TRBV4-2; TCRdb indicates TRBD1, and absent DNA this call remains unverified. Germline CDR1 and CDR2: LGHNA and YNFKEQ. There are 16 residues in the CDR3.

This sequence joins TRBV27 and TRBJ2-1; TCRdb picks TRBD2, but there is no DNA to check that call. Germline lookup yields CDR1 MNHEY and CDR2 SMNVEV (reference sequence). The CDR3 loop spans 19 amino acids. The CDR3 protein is CASSSPLAGQASSYNEQFF.

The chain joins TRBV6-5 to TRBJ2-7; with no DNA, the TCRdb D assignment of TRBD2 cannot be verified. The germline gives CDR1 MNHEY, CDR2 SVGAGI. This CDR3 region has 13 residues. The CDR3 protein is CASSYSGPLEQYF.

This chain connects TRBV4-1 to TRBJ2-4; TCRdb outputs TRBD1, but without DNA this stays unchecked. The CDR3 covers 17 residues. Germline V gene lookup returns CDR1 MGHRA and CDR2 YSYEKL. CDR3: CASSQDASGQAKNIQYF.

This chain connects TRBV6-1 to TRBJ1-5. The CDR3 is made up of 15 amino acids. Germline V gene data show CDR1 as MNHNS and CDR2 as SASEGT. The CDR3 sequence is CASSDSQRVSQPQHF.

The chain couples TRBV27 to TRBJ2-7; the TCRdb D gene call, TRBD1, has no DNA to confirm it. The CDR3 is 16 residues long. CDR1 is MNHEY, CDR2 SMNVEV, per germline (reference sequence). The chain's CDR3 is CASSSQGASLSYEQYF.

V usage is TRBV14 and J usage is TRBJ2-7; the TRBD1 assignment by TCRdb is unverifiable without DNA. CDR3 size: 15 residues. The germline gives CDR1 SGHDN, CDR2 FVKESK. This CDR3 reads CASSQDSARGQEQYF.

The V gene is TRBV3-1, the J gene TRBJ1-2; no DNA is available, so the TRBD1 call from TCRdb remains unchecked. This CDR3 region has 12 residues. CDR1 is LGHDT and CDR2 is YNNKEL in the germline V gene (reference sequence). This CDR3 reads CASSQARGGYTF.

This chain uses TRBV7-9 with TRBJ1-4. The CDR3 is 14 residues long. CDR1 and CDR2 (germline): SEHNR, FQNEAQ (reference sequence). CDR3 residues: CASSSVNVNEKLFF.

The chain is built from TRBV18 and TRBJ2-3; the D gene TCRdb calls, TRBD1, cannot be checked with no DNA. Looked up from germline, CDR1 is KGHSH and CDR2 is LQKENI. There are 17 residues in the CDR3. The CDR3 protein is CASSPVRQGSDTDTQYF.

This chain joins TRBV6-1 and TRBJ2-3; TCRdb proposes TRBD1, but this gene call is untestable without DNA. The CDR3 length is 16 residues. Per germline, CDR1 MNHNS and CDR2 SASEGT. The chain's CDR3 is CASSAPGGSGTDTQYF.

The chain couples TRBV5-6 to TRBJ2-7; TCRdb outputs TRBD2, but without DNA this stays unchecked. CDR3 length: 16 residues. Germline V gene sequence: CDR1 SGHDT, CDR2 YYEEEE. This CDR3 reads CASSFRSQRGPREQYF. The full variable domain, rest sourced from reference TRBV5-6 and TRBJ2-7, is DAGVTQSPTHLIKTRGQQVTLRCSPKSGHDTVSWYQQALGQGPQFIFQYYEEEERQRGNFPDRFSGHQFPNYSSELNVNALLLGDSALYLCASSFRSQRGPREQYFGPGTRLTVT.

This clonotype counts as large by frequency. CDR3 sequence: CASSLVVGSRWGNQPQHF. V and J are TRBV28 and TRBJ1-5. Germline V lookup: CDR1 MDHEN, CDR2 SYDVKM. This CDR3 has 18 residues. The whole variable domain, filled in from reference TRBV28 and TRBJ1-5, reads DVKVTQSSRYLVKRTGEKVFLECVQDMDHENMFWYRQDPGLGLRLIYFSYDVKMKEKGDIPEGYSVSREKKERFSLILESASTNQTSMYLCASSLVVGSRWGNQPQHFGDGTRLSIL.

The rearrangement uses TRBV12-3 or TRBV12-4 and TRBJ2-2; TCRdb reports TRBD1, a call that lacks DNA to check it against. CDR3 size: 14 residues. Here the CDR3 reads CASSGGAQGGELFF.

The CDR3 sequence: CSARGGGDYEQYF. The chain links TRBV20-1 to TRBJ2-7. The CDR3 runs to 13 residues. Per germline, CDR1 DFQATT and CDR2 SNEGSKA (reference sequence).

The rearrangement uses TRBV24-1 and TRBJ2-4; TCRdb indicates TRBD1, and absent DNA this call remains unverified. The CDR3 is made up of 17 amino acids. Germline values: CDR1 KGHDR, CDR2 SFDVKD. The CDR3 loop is CATSDGRTGNVGNIQYF.

The chain's CDR3 is CAVMPVDSYEQYF. The chain combines TRBV30 with TRBJ2-7. This CDR3 contains 13 residues. The germline CDR1 and CDR2 sequences are GTSNPN and SVGIG (reference sequence).

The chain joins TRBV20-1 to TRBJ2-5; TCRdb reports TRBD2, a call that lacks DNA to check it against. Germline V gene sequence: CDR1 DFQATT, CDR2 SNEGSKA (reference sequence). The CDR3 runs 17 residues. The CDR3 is CSARSPGLAGPQETQYF.

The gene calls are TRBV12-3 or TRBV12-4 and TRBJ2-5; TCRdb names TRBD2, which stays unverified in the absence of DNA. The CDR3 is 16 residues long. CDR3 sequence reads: CASSFRSGGPPETQYF.

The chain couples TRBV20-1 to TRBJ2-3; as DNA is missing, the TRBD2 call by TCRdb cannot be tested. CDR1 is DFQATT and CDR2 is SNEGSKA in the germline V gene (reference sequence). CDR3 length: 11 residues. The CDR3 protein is CSLGRGDTQYF.

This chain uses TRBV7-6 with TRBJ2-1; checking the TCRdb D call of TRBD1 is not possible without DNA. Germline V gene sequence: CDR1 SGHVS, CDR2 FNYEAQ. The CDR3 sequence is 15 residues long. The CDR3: CASSLDGGPNNEQFF.

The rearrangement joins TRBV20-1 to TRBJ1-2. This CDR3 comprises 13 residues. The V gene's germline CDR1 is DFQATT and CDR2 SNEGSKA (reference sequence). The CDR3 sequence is CSASPTIHYGYTF.